The clone carrying this T cell receptor beta chain occurred many times. What it binds is unknown. Via MiXCR, TCRdb re-called the reads, giving one row per CDR3 protein. The sample carries approximately 910,000 distinct CDR3 sequences, less than 35% recorded once. V was pared by 5 bases and J by 5 bases, with 19 bases between. CDR1 and CDR2 from the germline V gene are SGHVS and FNYEAQ. This CDR3 spans 15 amino acids. The sample belongs to a study of T cell repertoires in cytomegalovirus infection. Study details: The authors used CMV epitopes that were HLA-C-restricted (recently identified) and HLA-B-restricted (well studied). Public TCR beta signatures indicated both CMV infection and matching HLA type.

Regarding the study as a whole: The ex vivo response was dominated by HLA-C-restricted CMV-specific TCR beta clonotypes. Cumulative frequency (of public TCR beta family members) identified carriers of CMV plus the relevant HLA.

This TCR came from a human donor in good health (CMV status not recorded). Some clones in this sample may be carry-over from other donors' samples. This sample comprised cultured CD8+ T cells from PBMCs, obtained from culture after CMV antigen stimulation. The V call is TRBV7-6, the J call TRBJ2-7; TRBD1 or TRBD2 may be the D gene (5 bases each). The CDR3 spells CASSPGPGQGDEQYF. In DNA, the CDR3 is TGTGCCAGCAGCCCTGGGCCGGGGCAGGGTGACGAGCAGTACTTC.